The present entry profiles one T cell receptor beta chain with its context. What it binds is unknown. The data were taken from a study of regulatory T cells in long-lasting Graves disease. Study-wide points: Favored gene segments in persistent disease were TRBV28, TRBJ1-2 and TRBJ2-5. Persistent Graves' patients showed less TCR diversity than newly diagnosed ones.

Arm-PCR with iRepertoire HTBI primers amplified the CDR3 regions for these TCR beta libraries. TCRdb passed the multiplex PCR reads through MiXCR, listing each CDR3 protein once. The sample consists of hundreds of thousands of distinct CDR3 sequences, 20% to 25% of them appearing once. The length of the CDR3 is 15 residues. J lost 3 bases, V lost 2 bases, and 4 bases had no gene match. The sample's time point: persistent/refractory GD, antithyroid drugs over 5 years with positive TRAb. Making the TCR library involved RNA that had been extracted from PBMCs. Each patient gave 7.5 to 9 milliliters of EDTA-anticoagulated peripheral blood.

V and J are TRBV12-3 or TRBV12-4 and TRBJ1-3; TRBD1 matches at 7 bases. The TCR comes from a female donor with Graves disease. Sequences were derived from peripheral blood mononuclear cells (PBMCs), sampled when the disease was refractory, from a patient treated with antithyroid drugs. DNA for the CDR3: TGTGCCAGCAGTTTATCAGACAGGGATGGAAACACCATATATTTT. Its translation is CASSLSDRDGNTIYF.